A selection of T cell receptor beta chains follows, all from one sample in a study of blood T cell repertoires in COVID-19. The table came from immunoSEQ multiplex PCR; TCRdb's copy has only in-frame clones and leaves some out. The sample includes approximately 120,000 clones, approximately 82% of them seen just once. Sequencing was done on a sample of peripheral blood. These receptors all stem from a woman aged 60-70 years with acute or convalescent COVID-19. Each CDR3 is given with its conserved first and last residue. D genes are given only for firm matches. A clone size is listed for some rows: how often the clone was seen (once, few, many), or a class if it is expanded.

clone size: once; V gene: TRBV3-1/TRBV3-2; J gene: TRBJ1-2; D gene: -; CDR3 DNA: TGTGCCAGCAGGGGCCCTGGGTATGGCTACACCTTC; CDR3 protein: CASRGPGYGYTF
clone size: -; V gene: TRBV6-6; J gene: TRBJ2-1; D gene: TRBD1; CDR3 DNA: TGTGCCAGCAGCCAACCCTGGACAGGAGACAATGAGCAGTTCTTC; CDR3 protein: CASSQPWTGDNEQFF
clone size: once; V gene: TRBV5-1; J gene: TRBJ2-7; D gene: -; CDR3 DNA: TGCGCCAGCAGCTTATATTCTTCCTACGAGCAGTACTTC; CDR3 protein: CASSLYSSYEQYF
clone size: few; V gene: TRBV18; J gene: TRBJ1-6; D gene: TRBD1; CDR3 DNA: TGTGCCAGCTCGTCGACAGGGGGGAGTTCACCCCTCCACTTT; CDR3 protein: CASSSTGGSSPLHF
clone size: -; V gene: TRBV6-5; J gene: TRBJ1-6; D gene: -; CDR3 DNA: TGTGCCAGCATCGCGACAGACAATTCACCCCTCCACTTT; CDR3 protein: CASIATDNSPLHF
clone size: -; V gene: TRBV5-1; J gene: TRBJ1-1; D gene: -; CDR3 DNA: TGCGCCAGCACTCGGCCCGGCGGGCAGGAGATCGCTTTCTTT; CDR3 protein: CASTRPGGQEIAFF
clone size: -; V gene: TRBV29-1; J gene: TRBJ2-7; D gene: TRBD1; CDR3 DNA: TGCAGCGTTGAGAAGGACAGGGGAGTCGAGCAGTACTTC; CDR3 protein: CSVEKDRGVEQYF
clone size: -; V gene: TRBV28; J gene: TRBJ1-1; D gene: TRBD1; CDR3 DNA: TGTGCCAGCAGAACAGGGGCTCGCACTGAAGCTTTCTTT; CDR3 protein: CASRTGARTEAFF
clone size: -; V gene: TRBV28; J gene: TRBJ1-1; D gene: TRBD1; CDR3 DNA: TGTGCCAGCTGGGACAGGGTGGCTGAAGCTTTCTTT; CDR3 protein: CASWDRVAEAFF
clone size: -; V gene: TRBV18; J gene: TRBJ1-2; D gene: TRBD1; CDR3 DNA: TGTGCCAGCTCACCGAACACCATTCGGCGACAGGGCCACTATGGCTACACCTTC; CDR3 protein: CASSPNTIRRQGHYGYTF
clone size: -; V gene: TRBV4-3; J gene: TRBJ1-2; D gene: -; CDR3 DNA: TGCGCCAGCAGCCAGGTCCCAGACAGGAACTATGGCTACACCTTC; CDR3 protein: CASSQVPDRNYGYTF
clone size: once; V gene: TRBV13; J gene: TRBJ1-1; D gene: TRBD1; CDR3 DNA: TGTGCCAGCAGATTAGAGGGGGGTGACAGGGCCCCTGAAGCTTTCTTT; CDR3 protein: CASRLEGGDRAPEAFF
clone size: -; V gene: TRBV6-6; J gene: TRBJ2-7; D gene: TRBD1; CDR3 DNA: TGTGCCAGCAGGGGGACAGGGGGCTCCGAGCAGTACTTC; CDR3 protein: CASRGTGGSEQYF
clone size: -; V gene: TRBV5-1; J gene: TRBJ2-1; D gene: TRBD1; CDR3 DNA: TGCGCCAGCAGCTTGAGTACCGGGACAGGGGCACATGAGCAGTTCTTC; CDR3 protein: CASSLSTGTGAHEQFF
clone size: few; V gene: TRBV19; J gene: TRBJ1-2; D gene: -; CDR3 DNA: TGTGCCAGTAGCCGAGGCGGGGGGCCTCTCTCCTTC; CDR3 protein: CASSRGGGPLSF
clone size: -; V gene: TRBV30; J gene: TRBJ1-5; D gene: -; CDR3 DNA: TGTGCCTGGAAAGGGGGGGGCAATCAGCCCCAGCATTTT; CDR3 protein: CAWKGGGNQPQHF
clone size: -; V gene: TRBV5-1; J gene: TRBJ2-7; D gene: TRBD1; CDR3 DNA: TGCGCCAGCAGCACGGGACAGGGCATGAACGAGCAGTACTTC; CDR3 protein: CASSTGQGMNEQYF
clone size: -; V gene: TRBV7-2; J gene: TRBJ2-1; D gene: -; CDR3 DNA: TGTGCCAGCAGCTTAGCGACAGGATCCGAGCAGTTCTTC; CDR3 protein: CASSLATGSEQFF
clone size: -; V gene: TRBV15; J gene: TRBJ2-7; D gene: TRBD2; CDR3 DNA: TGTGCCACCAGCAGAGATCGGGCGGGAGATGAGCAGTACTTC; CDR3 protein: CATSRDRAGDEQYF
clone size: few; V gene: TRBV19; J gene: TRBJ2-5; D gene: -; CDR3 DNA: TGTGCCAGTAGTATAGCAGGGCTGGAGACCCAGTACTTC; CDR3 protein: CASSIAGLETQYF
clone size: -; V gene: TRBV6-5; J gene: TRBJ2-7; D gene: -; CDR3 DNA: TGTGCCAGCAGTTACGTCGGGGGGCAGGGGGAGCAGTACTTC; CDR3 protein: CASSYVGGQGEQYF
clone size: few; V gene: TRBV16; J gene: TRBJ1-3; D gene: TRBD1; CDR3 DNA: TGTGCCAGCAGGCGAAACAGGGGGCCTGGAAACACCATATATTTT; CDR3 protein: CASRRNRGPGNTIYF
clone size: -; V gene: TRBV2; J gene: TRBJ1-3; D gene: TRBD1; CDR3 DNA: TGTGCCAGCAGTGGGACAGGGCGAAACACCATATATTTT; CDR3 protein: CASSGTGRNTIYF
clone size: once; V gene: TRBV6-1; J gene: TRBJ2-5; D gene: -; CDR3 DNA: TGTGCCAGCAGTGAAAACGGGGAGACCCAGTACTTC; CDR3 protein: CASSENGETQYF
clone size: -; V gene: TRBV3-1/TRBV3-2; J gene: TRBJ1-2; D gene: -; CDR3 DNA: TGTGCCAGCAGCCCGCGGGAGAACTATGGCTACACCTTC; CDR3 protein: CASSPRENYGYTF
clone size: -; V gene: TRBV9; J gene: TRBJ2-3; D gene: -; CDR3 DNA: TGTGCCAGCAGCGTATTTCCGGGAAGCACAGATACGCAGTATTTT; CDR3 protein: CASSVFPGSTDTQYF
clone size: -; V gene: TRBV28; J gene: TRBJ1-4; D gene: -; CDR3 DNA: TGTGCCAGCAGTTTAACGGTTACAACTAATGAAAAACTGTTTTTT; CDR3 protein: CASSLTVTTNEKLFF
clone size: -; V gene: TRBV12-3/TRBV12-4; J gene: TRBJ2-4; D gene: -; CDR3 DNA: TGTGCCAGCAAAGTGCAAGCTGACATTCAGTACTTC; CDR3 protein: CASKVQADIQYF
clone size: -; V gene: TRBV30; J gene: TRBJ1-3; D gene: -; CDR3 DNA: TGTGCCTGGACCGCGGACCTCGGGGGGAGAAACACCATATATTTT; CDR3 protein: CAWTADLGGRNTIYF
clone size: -; V gene: TRBV7-9; J gene: TRBJ1-1; D gene: -; CDR3 DNA: TGTGCCAGCAGTTTACAGGGAGGCACTGAAGCTTTCTTT; CDR3 protein: CASSLQGGTEAFF
clone size: -; V gene: TRBV4-2; J gene: TRBJ2-7; D gene: -; CDR3 DNA: TGTGCCAGCAGCCCCACCCCCGGGTACTACGAGCAGTACTTC; CDR3 protein: CASSPTPGYYEQYF
clone size: once; V gene: TRBV2; J gene: TRBJ1-3; D gene: -; CDR3 DNA: TGTGCCAGCAGTGAAGCGCTTCCCGGTGGCTCTGGAAACACCATATATTTT; CDR3 protein: CASSEALPGGSGNTIYF
clone size: -; V gene: TRBV6-1; J gene: TRBJ2-5; D gene: TRBD1; CDR3 DNA: TGTGCCAGCAGTGAATGGACAGGACTCGATCGGGGGACCCAGTACTTC; CDR3 protein: CASSEWTGLDRGTQYF
clone size: -; V gene: TRBV18; J gene: TRBJ2-2; D gene: TRBD1; CDR3 DNA: TGTGCCAGCTCACCGGACAGGGAATCCGGGGAGCTGTTTTTT; CDR3 protein: CASSPDRESGELFF
clone size: few; V gene: TRBV19; J gene: TRBJ1-5; D gene: TRBD1; CDR3 DNA: TGTGCCAGTAGTATAGGCAGGGACAGCAGCAATCAGCCCCAGCATTTT; CDR3 protein: CASSIGRDSSNQPQHF
clone size: -; V gene: TRBV28; J gene: TRBJ1-5; D gene: -; CDR3 DNA: TGTGCCAGCCAGGTGACCAACGGGGGAATTCAGCCCCAGCATTTT; CDR3 protein: CASQVTNGGIQPQHF
clone size: -; V gene: TRBV5-6; J gene: TRBJ1-3; D gene: TRBD1; CDR3 DNA: TGTGCCAGCAGCTACCGGACGACGGGGACAGGTGGCCGGCGAAACACCATATATTTT; CDR3 protein: CASSYRTTGTGGRRNTIYF
clone size: -; V gene: TRBV12-5; J gene: TRBJ1-1; D gene: -; CDR3 DNA: TGTGCTAGTGGTCAGAATTTACAGGGAATAACTGAAGCTTTCTTT; CDR3 protein: CASGQNLQGITEAFF